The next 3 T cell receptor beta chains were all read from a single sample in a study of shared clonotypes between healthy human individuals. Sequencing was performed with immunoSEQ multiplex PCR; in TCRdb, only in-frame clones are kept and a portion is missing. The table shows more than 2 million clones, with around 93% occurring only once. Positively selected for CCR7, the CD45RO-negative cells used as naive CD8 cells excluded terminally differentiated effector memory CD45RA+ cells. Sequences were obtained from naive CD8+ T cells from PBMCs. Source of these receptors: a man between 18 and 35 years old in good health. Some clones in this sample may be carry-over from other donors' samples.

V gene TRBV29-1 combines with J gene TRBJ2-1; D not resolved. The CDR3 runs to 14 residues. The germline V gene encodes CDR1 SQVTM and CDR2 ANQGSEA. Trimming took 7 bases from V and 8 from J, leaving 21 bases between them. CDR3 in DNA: TGCAGCGGTCGCCTCGGCAATCCGGTATATGAGCAGTTCTTC. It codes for CSGRLGNPVYEQFF.

Written as DNA, the CDR3 is TGCGCCAGCAGCCAATTTTTGGGACTAGCGGGGGGGAGCTCCTACGAGCAGTACTTC. Translating gives CASSQFLGLAGGSSYEQYF. This rearrangement joins TRBV4-3 to TRBJ2-7; TRBD2 aligns across 16 bases. CDR1 is LGHNA and CDR2 is YSLEER in the germline V gene. The trim removed 2 bases at V and 0 bases at J, leaving 7 bases unmatched. CDR3 length equals 19 residues.

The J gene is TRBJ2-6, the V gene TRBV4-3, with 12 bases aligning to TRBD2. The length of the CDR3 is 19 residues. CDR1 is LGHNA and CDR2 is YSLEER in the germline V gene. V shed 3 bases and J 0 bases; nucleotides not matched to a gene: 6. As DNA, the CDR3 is TGCGCCAGCAGCCAGAGCTGGACTAGCGGGAACTCTGGGGCCAACGTCCTGACTTTC. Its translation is CASSQSWTSGNSGANVLTF.